Presented here are 14 T cell receptor beta chains from one specimen sequenced in a study of cytomegalovirus exposure and HLA in healthy donors. PCR employed 60 Vbeta and 13 Jbeta primers. This table comes from immunoSEQ multiplex PCR, and its TCRdb copy is limited to in-frame clones, with some not included. The table records more than 200,000 clones, roughly 79% of them present only once. Sequencing used PBMCs. All receptors come from a young man in good health and CMV-seronegative.

This clone was observed a single time. V and J are TRBV5-4 and TRBJ1-1, with TRBD1 matching 10 bases. The germline CDR1 and CDR2 sequences are SGHNT and YYREEE (reference sequence). V shed 3 bases, J shed 2 bases, and the junction held 10 bases outside the gene matches. The CDR3 sequence is 17 residues long. The CDR3 DNA sequence: TGTGCCAGCAGCTGGGACAGGGGCCTCTCCCTAAACACTGAAGCTTTCTTT. Its protein is CASSWDRGLSLNTEAFF.

The chain combines TRBV7-9 with TRBJ2-7; possibly TRBD1 for D (5 bases). This CDR3 is 14 amino acids long. V lost 3 bases and J 7 bases, leaving 16 bases between the germline ends. Germline V lookup: CDR1 SEHNR, CDR2 FQNEAQ (reference sequence). CDR3 coding DNA: TGTGCCAGCAGCTTCCCAGGACAATTGGGGGAGCAGTACTTC. It encodes CASSFPGQLGEQYF.

The chain employs TRBV5-6 and TRBJ2-5, with 7 bases fitting TRBD1. The CDR3 runs 15 residues. With 4 bases clipped from V and 11 bases from J, the junction kept 17 bases outside the gene matches. The germline CDR1 and CDR2 sequences are SGHDT and YYEEEE. For the CDR3, the DNA is TGTGCCAGCAGCATCTTACCGGGACAGTCCAGGGAGCAGTACTTC. It translates to CASSILPGQSREQYF.

The chain has TRBV30 and TRBJ1-2; D is ambiguous. The CDR3 spans 12 residues. Between the trimmed V and J ends, which lost 5 bases and 4 bases, there was a span of 11 bases. Germline-derived CDR1 and CDR2 are GTSNPN and SVGIG (reference sequence). The CDR3 nucleotides are TGTGCCTGGGACGACTACAGCTATGGCTACACCTTC. Amino acid sequence: CAWDDYSYGYTF.

This rearrangement joins TRBV11-2 to TRBJ1-1, with 7 bases lining up with TRBD1. This CDR3 has 16 amino acids. The germline V gene has CDR1 SGHAT and CDR2 FQNNGV. Germline trimming cut 5 bases from V and 3 bases from J; bases unmatched to any gene: 12. CDR3 sequence: CASSPGRQGYHTEAFF. In DNA, the CDR3 is TGTGCCAGCAGCCCAGGTCGACAGGGTTATCACACTGAAGCTTTCTTT.

V and J are TRBV30 and TRBJ1-1; D ambiguous. The germline gives CDR1 GTSNPN, CDR2 SVGIG (reference sequence). Trimming shortened V by 2 bases and J by 7 bases, and 11 bases separated the two germline ends. CDR3 length equals 12 residues. CDR3 bases: TGTGCCTGGAGTATGGGCCGAGATGAAGCTTTCTTT. It translates to CAWSMGRDEAFF.

The chain recombines TRBV28 with TRBJ2-1; D not certain. CDR1 and CDR2 (germline): MDHEN, SYDVKM. The length of the CDR3 is 12 residues. The V end was cut by 3 bases, the J end by 6 bases, with 6 bases between. CDR3 residues: CASSLNSNEQFF. The CDR3 region has the DNA TGTGCCAGCAGTTTGAATAGCAATGAGCAGTTCTTC.

This clone was picked up a small number of times. The gene calls are TRBV7-6 and TRBJ1-2; the match to TRBD1 covers 9 bases. The CDR3 has 16 residues. Germline CDR1 is SGHVS and CDR2 is FNYEAQ. The V gene end was trimmed by 0 bases and the J gene end by 4 bases; junction bases not matched to a gene: 6. The CDR3 sequence is CASSLAGTGSPYGYTF. CDR3 sequence (DNA): TGTGCCAGCAGCTTAGCCGGGACAGGGTCTCCCTATGGCTACACCTTC.

The chain employs TRBV6-6 and TRBJ2-5, with 10 bases lining up with TRBD1. With V trimmed by 5 bases and J by 5 bases, 8 bases remained unmatched. Germline CDR1 and CDR2: MNHNY and SVGAGI (reference sequence). CDR3 length: 15 amino acids. CDR3 bases: TGTGCCAGCAGTGTCCGACAGGGGGCGGGTGAGACCCAGTACTTC. This encodes CASSVRQGAGETQYF.

The chain is built from TRBV30 and TRBJ2-7, with D possibly being TRBD1 (6 bases). Germline loops: CDR1 GTSNPN, CDR2 SVGIG (reference sequence). This CDR3 contains 13 residues. The ends were cut back, 0 bases at V and 5 bases at J, with 11 bases in the middle. For the CDR3, the DNA is TGTGCCTGGAGTGTACACAGGGTTCACGAGCAGTACTTC. Residues: CAWSVHRVHEQYF.

In regard to this clone: Compared with germline, one end of the junction differs, possibly owing to a read error. This sequence joins TRBV7-7 and TRBJ2-1; D remains ambiguous. Germline CDR1 is SSHAT and CDR2 is FNYEAQ (reference sequence). The CDR3 contains 14 residues. The CDR3 loop reads CASSLSQMATEQFF. The DNA for the CDR3 is TGTGCTAGCAGCTTATCCCAGATGGCCACGGAGCAGTTCTTC.

The rearrangement joins TRBV27 to TRBJ2-6, with TRBD1 matching 9 bases. Trimming took 6 bases from V and 3 from J; bases not matched to a gene: 12. Germline V lookup: CDR1 MNHEY, CDR2 SMNVEV (reference sequence). The CDR3 contains 18 residues. The CDR3 sequence is CASRDDRGFLLGANVLTF. CDR3 nucleotides: TGTGCCAGCAGAGACGACAGGGGGTTTCTTCTTGGGGCCAACGTCCTGACTTTC.

J is TRBJ1-1 and V is TRBV7-2; D possibly corresponds to TRBD1 (5 bases). The CDR3 has 14 amino acids. Trimming took off 1 base at V and 3 bases at J, with 9 bases between the two ends. Germline CDR1 is SGHTA and CDR2 is FQGNSA. The CDR3 reads CASSLVWGDTEAFF. For the CDR3, the DNA is TGTGCCAGCAGCTTAGTTTGGGGGGACACTGAAGCTTTCTTT.

V and J are TRBV7-9 and TRBJ2-1; tentatively, D is TRBD2 (6 bases). Germline CDR1 and CDR2: SEHNR and FQNEAQ (reference sequence). The V end was cut by 5 bases, the J end by 0 bases, with 11 bases between. The CDR3 totals 15 residues. Here the CDR3 DNA reads TGTGCCAGCAGCCCACGGGGGTCCTCCTACAATGAGCAGTTCTTC. Protein sequence: CASSPRGSSYNEQFF.